The T cell receptor (beta chain) described here comes from a study of blood T cell dynamics during melanoma immunotherapy. The table came from immunoSEQ multiplex PCR; TCRdb's copy has only in-frame clones and leaves some out. The sample contains 14,000 to 15,000 clones, around 88% of which appear only once. Regarding time point: week 3, after first cycle of checkpoint inhibitor. This sequence originates from a human donor with melanoma. Sequencing used blood, obtained from a patient treated with checkpoint blockade.

The CDR3: CSGGRSTDTQYF. CDR3 sequence (DNA): TGCAGTGGGGGGAGAAGCACAGATACGCAGTATTTT. This chain links TRBV29-1 with TRBJ2-3, with D perhaps matching TRBD2 (6 bases). Germline assignment: CDR1 SQVTM and CDR2 ANQGSEA. CDR3 size: 12 residues.